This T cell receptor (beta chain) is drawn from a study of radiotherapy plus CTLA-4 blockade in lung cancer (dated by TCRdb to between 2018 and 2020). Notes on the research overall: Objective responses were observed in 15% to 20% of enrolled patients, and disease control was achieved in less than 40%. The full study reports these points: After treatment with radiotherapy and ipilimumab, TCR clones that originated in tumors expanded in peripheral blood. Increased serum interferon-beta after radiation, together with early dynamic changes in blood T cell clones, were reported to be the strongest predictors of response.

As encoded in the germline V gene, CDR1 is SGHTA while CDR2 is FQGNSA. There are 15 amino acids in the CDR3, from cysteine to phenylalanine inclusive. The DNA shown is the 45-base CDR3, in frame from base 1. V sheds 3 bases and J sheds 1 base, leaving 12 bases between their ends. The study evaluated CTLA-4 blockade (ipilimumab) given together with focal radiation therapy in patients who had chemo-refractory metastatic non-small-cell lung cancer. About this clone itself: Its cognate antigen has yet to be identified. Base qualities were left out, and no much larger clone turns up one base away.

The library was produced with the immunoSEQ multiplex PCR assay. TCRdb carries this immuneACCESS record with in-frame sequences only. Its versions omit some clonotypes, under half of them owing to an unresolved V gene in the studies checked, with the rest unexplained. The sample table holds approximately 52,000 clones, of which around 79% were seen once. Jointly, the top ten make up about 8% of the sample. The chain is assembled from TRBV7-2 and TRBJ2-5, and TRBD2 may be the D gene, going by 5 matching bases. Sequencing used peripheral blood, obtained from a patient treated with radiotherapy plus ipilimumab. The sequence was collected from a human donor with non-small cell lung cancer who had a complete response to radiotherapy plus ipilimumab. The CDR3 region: CASSFQRRFQETQYF. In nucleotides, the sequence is TGTGCCAGCAGCTTCCAGCGGCGGTTCCAAGAGACCCAGTACTTC.